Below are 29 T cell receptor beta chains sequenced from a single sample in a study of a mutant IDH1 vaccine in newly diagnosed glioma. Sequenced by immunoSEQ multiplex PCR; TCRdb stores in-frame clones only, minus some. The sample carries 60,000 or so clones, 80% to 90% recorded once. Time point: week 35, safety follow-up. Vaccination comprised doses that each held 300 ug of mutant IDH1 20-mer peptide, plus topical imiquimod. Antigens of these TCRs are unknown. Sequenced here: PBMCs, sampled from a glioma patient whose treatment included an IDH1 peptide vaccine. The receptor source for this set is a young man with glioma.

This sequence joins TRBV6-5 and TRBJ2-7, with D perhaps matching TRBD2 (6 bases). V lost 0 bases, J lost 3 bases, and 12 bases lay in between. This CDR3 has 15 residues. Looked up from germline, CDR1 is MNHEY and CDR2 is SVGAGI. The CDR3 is CASSYSGTPFYEQYF. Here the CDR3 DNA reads TGTGCCAGCAGTTACTCCGGGACTCCCTTCTACGAGCAGTACTTC.

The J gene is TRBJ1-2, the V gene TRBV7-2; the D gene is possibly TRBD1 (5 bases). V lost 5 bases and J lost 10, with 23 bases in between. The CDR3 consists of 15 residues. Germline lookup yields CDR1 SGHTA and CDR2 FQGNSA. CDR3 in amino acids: CASSGTTASSYYYTF. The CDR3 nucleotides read TGTGCCAGCAGCGGAACGACAGCCTCCTCGTATTACTACACCTTC.

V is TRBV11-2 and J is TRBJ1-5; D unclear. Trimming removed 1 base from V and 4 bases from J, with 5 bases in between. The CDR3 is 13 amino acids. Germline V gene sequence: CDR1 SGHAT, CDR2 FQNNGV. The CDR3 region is CASSLVTNQPQHF. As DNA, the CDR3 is TGTGCCAGCAGCTTAGTAACGAATCAGCCCCAGCATTTT. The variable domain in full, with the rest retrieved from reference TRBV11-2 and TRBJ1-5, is EAGVAQSPRYKIIEKRQSVAFWCNPISGHATLYWYQQILGQGPKLLIQFQNNGVVDDSQLPKDRFSAERLKGVDSTLKIQPAKLEDSAVYLCASSLVTNQPQHFGDGTRLSIL.

DNA of the CDR3: TGTGCCAGCAGCGGTAGGGTAGGGACCGGGGAGCTGTTTTTT. Protein sequence: CASSGRVGTGELFF. The chain links TRBV9 to TRBJ2-2; no definite D call. Trimming took 3 bases from V and 5 from J, leaving 11 bases between them. The CDR3 is made up of 14 amino acids. Germline assignment: CDR1 SGDLS and CDR2 YYNGEE. The full variable domain, its missing parts supplied by reference TRBV9 and TRBJ2-2, is DSGVTQTPKHLITATGQRVTLRCSPRSGDLSVYWYQQSLDQGLQFLIQYYNGEERAKGNILERFSAQQFPDLHSELNLSSLELGDSALYFCASSGRVGTGELFFGEGSRLTVL.

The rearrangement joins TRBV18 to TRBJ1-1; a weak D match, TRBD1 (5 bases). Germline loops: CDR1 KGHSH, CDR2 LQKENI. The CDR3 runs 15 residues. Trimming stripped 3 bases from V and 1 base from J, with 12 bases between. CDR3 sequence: CASSPSGTGNTEAFF. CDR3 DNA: TGTGCCAGCTCACCGTCCGGGACGGGGAACACTGAAGCTTTCTTT.

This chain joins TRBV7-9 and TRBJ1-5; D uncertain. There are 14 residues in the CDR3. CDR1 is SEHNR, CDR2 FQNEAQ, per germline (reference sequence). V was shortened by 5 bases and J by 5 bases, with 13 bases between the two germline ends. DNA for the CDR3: TGTGCCAGCAGCCCAGCGGGGAGGGATCAGCCCCAGCATTTT. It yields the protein CASSPAGRDQPQHF.

This CDR3 reads CASRTGTGDLGRATNEKLFF. The CDR3 nucleotides read TGTGCCAGCAGAACCGGGACAGGGGACTTAGGTAGGGCAACTAATGAAAAACTGTTTTTT. The rearrangement links TRBV2 to TRBJ1-4; TRBD1 matches at 10 bases. The V and J ends lost 6 bases and 0 bases, in that order; junction bases with no gene match: 16. The CDR3 runs to 20 residues. Germline V lookup: CDR1 SNHLY, CDR2 FYNNEI.

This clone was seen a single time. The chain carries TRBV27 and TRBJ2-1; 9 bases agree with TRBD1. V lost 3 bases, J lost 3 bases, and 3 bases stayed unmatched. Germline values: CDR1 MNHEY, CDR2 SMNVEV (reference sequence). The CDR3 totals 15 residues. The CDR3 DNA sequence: TGTGCCAGCAGTTTCTTGGGACAGGGCTACAATGAGCAGTTCTTC. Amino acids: CASSFLGQGYNEQFF.

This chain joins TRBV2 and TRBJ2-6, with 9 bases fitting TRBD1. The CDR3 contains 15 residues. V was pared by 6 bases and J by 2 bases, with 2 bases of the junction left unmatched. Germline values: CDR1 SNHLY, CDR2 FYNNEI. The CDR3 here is CASRGDRAGANVLTF. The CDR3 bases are TGTGCCAGCAGGGGGGACAGGGCTGGGGCCAACGTCCTGACTTTC.

Here the CDR3 DNA reads TGCGCCAGCAGCCACGGGCCCGATGGACGCGGTGAGCAGTTCTTC. Protein product: CASSHGPDGRGEQFF. This rearrangement joins TRBV4-1 to TRBJ2-1; D is uncertain. The V gene lost 3 bases and the J gene lost 9 bases, with 18 bases spanning the gap. Germline-derived CDR1 and CDR2 are MGHRA and YSYEKL. The CDR3 consists of 15 residues.

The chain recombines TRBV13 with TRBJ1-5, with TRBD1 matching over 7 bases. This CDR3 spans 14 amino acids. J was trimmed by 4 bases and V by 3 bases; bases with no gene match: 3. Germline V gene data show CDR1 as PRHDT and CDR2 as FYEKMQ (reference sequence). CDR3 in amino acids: CASSLGQHNQPQHF. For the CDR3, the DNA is TGTGCCAGCAGCTTGGGACAGCATAATCAGCCCCAGCATTTT.

The CDR3 coding sequence is TGTGCCAGCAGCTCCCAAGCAGGGGGCACAGATACGCAGTATTTT. Protein: CASSSQAGGTDTQYF. This rearrangement joins TRBV9 to TRBJ2-3; D might be TRBD1 (6 bases). V was shortened by 4 bases and J by 1 base, with 13 bases between the two germline ends. The germline CDR1 and CDR2 sequences are SGDLS and YYNGEE. The CDR3 covers 15 residues.

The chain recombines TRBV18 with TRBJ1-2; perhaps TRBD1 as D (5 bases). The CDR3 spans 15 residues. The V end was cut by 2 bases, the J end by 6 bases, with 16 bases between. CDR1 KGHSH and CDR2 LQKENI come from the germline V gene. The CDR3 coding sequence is TGTGCCAGCTCACCAGCTCTGGGTCGAGGGGATGGCTACACCTTC. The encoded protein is CASSPALGRGDGYTF.

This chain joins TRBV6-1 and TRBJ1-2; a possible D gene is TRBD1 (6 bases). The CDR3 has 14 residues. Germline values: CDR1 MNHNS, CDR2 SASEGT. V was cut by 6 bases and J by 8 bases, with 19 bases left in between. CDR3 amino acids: CASRRGPRGYGYTF. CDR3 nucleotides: TGTGCCAGCAGAAGGGGACCCAGGGGTTACGGCTACACCTTC.

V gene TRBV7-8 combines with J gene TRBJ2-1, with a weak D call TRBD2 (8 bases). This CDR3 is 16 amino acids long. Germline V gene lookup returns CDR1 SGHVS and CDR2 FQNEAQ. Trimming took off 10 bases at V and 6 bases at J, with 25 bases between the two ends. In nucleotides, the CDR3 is TGTGCCACGAAGGGGGCGGGGGGTAGATTTAGCAATGAGCAGTTCTTC. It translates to CATKGAGGRFSNEQFF. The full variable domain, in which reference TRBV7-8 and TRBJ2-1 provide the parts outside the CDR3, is GAGVSQSPRYKVAKRGQDVALRCDPISGHVSLFWYQQALGQGPEFLTYFQNEAQLDKSGLPSDRFFAERPEGSVSTLKIQRTQQEDSAVYLCATKGAGGRFSNEQFFGPGTRLTVL.

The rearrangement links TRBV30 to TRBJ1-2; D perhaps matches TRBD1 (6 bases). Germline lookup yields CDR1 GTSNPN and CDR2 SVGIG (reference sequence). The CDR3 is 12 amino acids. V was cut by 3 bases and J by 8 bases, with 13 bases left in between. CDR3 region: CAWRMGAGGYTF. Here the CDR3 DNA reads TGTGCCTGGAGAATGGGGGCTGGAGGCTACACCTTC.

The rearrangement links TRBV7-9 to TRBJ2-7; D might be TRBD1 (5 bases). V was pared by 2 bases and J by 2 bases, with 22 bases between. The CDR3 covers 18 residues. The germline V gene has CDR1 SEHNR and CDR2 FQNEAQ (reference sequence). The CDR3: CASSLSRIRAGSTYEQYF. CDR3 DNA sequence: TGTGCCAGCAGCTTATCTCGTATTCGGGCAGGGTCCACCTACGAGCAGTACTTC.

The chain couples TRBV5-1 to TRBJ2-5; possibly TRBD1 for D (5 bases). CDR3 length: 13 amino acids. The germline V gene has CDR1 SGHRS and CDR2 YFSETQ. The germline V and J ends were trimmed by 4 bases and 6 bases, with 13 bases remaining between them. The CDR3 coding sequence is TGCGCCAGCAGCGCGCCCGGACAAAAGACCCAGTACTTC. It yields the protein CASSAPGQKTQYF. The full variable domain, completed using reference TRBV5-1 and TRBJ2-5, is KAGVTQTPRYLIKTRGQQVTLSCSPISGHRSVSWYQQTPGQGLQFLFEYFSETQRNKGNFPGRFSGRQFSNSRSEMNVSTLELGDSALYLCASSAPGQKTQYFGPGTRLLVL.

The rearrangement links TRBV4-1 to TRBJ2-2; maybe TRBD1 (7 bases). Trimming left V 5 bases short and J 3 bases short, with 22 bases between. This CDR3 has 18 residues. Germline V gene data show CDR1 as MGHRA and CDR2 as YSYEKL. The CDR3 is CASSITPDQGGDTGELFF. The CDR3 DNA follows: TGCGCCAGCAGCATAACCCCGGACCAGGGGGGTGACACCGGGGAGCTGTTTTTT.

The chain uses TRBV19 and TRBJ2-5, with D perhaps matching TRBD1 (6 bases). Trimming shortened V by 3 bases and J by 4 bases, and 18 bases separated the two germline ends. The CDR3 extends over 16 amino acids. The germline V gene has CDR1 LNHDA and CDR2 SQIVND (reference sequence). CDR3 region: CASSISPGAFGETQYF. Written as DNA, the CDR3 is TGTGCCAGTAGTATTAGCCCAGGGGCCTTCGGAGAGACCCAGTACTTC. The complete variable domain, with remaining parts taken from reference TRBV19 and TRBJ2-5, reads DGGITQSPKYLFRKEGQNVTLSCEQNLNHDAMYWYRQDPGQGLRLIYYSQIVNDFQKGDIAEGYSVSREKKESFPLTVTSAQKNPTAFYLCASSISPGAFGETQYFGPGTRLLVL.

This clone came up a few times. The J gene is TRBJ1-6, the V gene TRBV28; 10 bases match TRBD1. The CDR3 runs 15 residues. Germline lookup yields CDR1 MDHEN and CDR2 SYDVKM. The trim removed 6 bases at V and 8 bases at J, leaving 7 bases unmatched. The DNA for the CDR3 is TGTGCCAGCAGACCGAGGGACAGGGGATATTCACCCCTCCACTTT. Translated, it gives CASRPRDRGYSPLHF.

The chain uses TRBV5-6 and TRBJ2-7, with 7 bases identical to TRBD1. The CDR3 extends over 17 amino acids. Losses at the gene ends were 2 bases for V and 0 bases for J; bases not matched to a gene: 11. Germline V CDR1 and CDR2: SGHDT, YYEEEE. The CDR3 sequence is CASSFSDRVDSSYEQYF. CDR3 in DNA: TGTGCCAGCAGCTTTTCCGACAGGGTTGATAGCTCCTACGAGCAGTACTTC.

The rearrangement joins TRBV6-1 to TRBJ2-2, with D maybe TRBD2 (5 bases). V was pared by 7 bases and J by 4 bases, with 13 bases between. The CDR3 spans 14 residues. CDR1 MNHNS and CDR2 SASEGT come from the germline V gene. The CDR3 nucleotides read TGTGCCAGCAAAGAACGGGGTTTCACCGGGGAGCTGTTTTTT. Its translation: CASKERGFTGELFF.

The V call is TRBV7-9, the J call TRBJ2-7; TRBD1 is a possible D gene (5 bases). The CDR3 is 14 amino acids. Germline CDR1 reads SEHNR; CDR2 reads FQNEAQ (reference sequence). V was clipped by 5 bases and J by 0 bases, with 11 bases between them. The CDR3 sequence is CASSPQGGSYEQYF. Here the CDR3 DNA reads TGTGCCAGCAGCCCCCAGGGTGGCTCCTACGAGCAGTACTTC. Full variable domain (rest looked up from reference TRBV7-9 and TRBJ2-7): DTGVSQNPRHKITKRGQNVTFRCDPISEHNRLYWYRQTLGQGPEFLTYFQNEAQLEKSRLLSDRFSAERPKGSFSTLEIQRTEQGDSAMYLCASSPQGGSYEQYFGPGTRLTVT.

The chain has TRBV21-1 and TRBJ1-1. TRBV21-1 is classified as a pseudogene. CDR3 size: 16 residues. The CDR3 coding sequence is TGTGCCAGCAGCAAAGCGGGGGATTTACCTAAGGGGGGAGCTTTCTTT. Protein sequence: CASSKAGDLPKGGAFF.

As DNA, the CDR3 is TGCGCCAGCAGCCAAGATAGCGGGGACAGGGACACTGAAGCTTTCTTT. Translated: CASSQDSGDRDTEAFF. J is TRBJ1-1 and V is TRBV4-1; TRBD1 agrees at 9 bases. Germline V gives CDR1 MGHRA, CDR2 YSYEKL. This CDR3 is built from 16 residues. Losses at the gene ends were 0 bases for V and 3 bases for J; bases not matched to a gene: 5.

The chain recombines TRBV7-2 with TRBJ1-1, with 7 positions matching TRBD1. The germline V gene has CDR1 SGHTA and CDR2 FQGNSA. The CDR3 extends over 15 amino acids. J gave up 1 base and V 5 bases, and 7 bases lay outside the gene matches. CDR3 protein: CASSRTGSTNTEAFF. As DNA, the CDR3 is TGTGCCAGCAGCAGGACAGGAAGTACGAACACTGAAGCTTTCTTT.

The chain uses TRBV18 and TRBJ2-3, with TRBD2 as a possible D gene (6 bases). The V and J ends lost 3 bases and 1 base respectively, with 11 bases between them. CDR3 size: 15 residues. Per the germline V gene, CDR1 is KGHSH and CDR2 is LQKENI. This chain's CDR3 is CASSPIQRGTDTQYF. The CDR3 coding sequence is TGTGCCAGCTCACCGATACAGCGGGGCACAGATACGCAGTATTTT.

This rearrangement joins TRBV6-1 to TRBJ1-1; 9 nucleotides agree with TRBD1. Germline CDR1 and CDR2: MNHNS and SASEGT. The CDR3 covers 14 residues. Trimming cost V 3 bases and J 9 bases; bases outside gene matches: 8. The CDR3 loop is CASSDRGTGRKAFF. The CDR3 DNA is TGTGCCAGCAGTGACCGCGGGACAGGGAGAAAAGCTTTCTTT.